The clone carrying this TCR beta chain was detected only a few times. What it binds is not known. In germline, CDR1 is MDHEN, CDR2 SYDVKM. Trimming pared 7 bases from V and 1 base from J, leaving 10 bases between. The length of the CDR3 is 13 residues. These data originate in a study of beta chain features in type 1 diabetes. Sort purity for all populations was recorded as exceeding 98%. Study-level findings and limits: Any HLA type influence on TCRB rearrangement was left unresolved here. PCR might favor shorter templates, equally in patients and controls. Shortening of TCRB CDR3s, moderate but significant, appeared in all four CD4+ subsets of Type 1 diabetes patients.

What was sequenced were expressed TCRB transcripts, since all of the isolated RNA had been reverse transcribed. TCRdb's copy holds only in-frame clones and misses some; the assay was immunoSEQ multiplex PCR. Counted here are hundreds of thousands of clones, roughly 12% occurring once; the ten biggest clones make up about 0.018%. The V gene is TRBV28, the J gene TRBJ1-2, with a tentative D call TRBD1 (5 bases). Sequencing used naive CD4+ T cells from blood. This clonotype was sampled from a man aged 18 to 30 in good health. Here the CDR3 reads CASKEGFNYGYTF. CDR3 DNA sequence: TGTGCCAGCAAGGAGGGGTTTAACTATGGCTACACCTTC.